This entry concerns a single T cell receptor beta chain. This sample was taken from a study of blood T cell repertoires in COVID-19. Study-level background: Both acute and convalescent COVID-19 samples were obtained from the United States, Italy and Spain. Sample material is recorded as cDNA or gDNA derived from T cells, B-cell-depleted T cells, or PBMCs.

In the original processing: Reference gene primer amplification gave nucleated cell count estimates. Only in-frame clones appear in the TCRdb table, and some are missing; sequencing was by immunoSEQ multiplex PCR. From that table come the V and J calls and clone size; the DNA was used to work out D and trimming. Among under 400,000 clones, roughly 90% were seen once, and the ten largest hold 2.9%. Seattle patients were enrolled while actively infected and followed longitudinally. The receptor was derived from a woman in her thirties with COVID-19, enrolled during active disease. The sample was peripheral blood.

Written as DNA, the CDR3 is TGTGCCAGCAGCCCAGCGGACCAAGAGACCCAGTACTTC. Protein: CASSPADQETQYF. The rearrangement joins TRBV7-9 to TRBJ2-5, with a possible D match to TRBD2 (5 bases). Trimming shortened V by 5 bases and J by 0 bases, and 7 bases separated the two germline ends. This CDR3 is 13 amino acids long. In germline, CDR1 is SEHNR, CDR2 FQNEAQ (reference sequence).